This note documents a single T cell receptor (beta chain) sequence. The CDR3 consists of 15 residues. Germline V gene lookup returns CDR1 MDHEN and CDR2 SYDVKM. The V and J ends lost 4 bases and 1 base, in that order; junction bases with no gene match: 4. These data are taken from a study of T-cell reconstitution after alpha-beta-depleted transplantation in children. It was with unique molecular identifiers that the TCRbeta library was prepared. Each CDR3 protein is one row after TCRdb ran MiXCR on the PCR reads. This table has some 350,000 distinct CDR3 sequences, about a tenth appearing once. This specimen consisted of PBMCs from the stem cell graft donor, obtained from the stem cell graft. The TCR sequence derives from a human donor who donated a stem cell graft to a child with acute lymphoblastic leukemia. The chain recombines TRBV28 with TRBJ1-2, with TRBD1 matching over 9 bases. The CDR3 DNA reads TGTGCCAGCAGTTCGGGACAGGGTAATAACTATGGCTACACCTTC. It is translated as CASSSGQGNNYGYTF.